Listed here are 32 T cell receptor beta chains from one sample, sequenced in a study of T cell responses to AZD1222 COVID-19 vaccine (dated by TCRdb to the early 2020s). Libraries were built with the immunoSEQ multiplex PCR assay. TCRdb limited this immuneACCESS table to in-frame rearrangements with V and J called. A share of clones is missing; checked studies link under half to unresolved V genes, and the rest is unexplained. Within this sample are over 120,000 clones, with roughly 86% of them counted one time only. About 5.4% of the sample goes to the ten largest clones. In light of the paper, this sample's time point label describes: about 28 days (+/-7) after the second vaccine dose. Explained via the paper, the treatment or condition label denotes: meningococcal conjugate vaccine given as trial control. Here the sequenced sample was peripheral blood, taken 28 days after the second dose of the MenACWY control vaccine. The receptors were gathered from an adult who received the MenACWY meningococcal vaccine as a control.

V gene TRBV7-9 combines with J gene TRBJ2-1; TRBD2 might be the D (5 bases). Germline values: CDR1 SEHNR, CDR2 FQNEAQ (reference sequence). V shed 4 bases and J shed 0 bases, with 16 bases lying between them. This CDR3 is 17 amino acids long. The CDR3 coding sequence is TGTGCCAGCAGCTCTCCGTTGGAGCGGACCTCCTACAATGAGCAGTTCTTC. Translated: CASSSPLERTSYNEQFF. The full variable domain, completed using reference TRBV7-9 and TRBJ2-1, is DTGVSQNPRHKITKRGQNVTFRCDPISEHNRLYWYRQTLGQGPEFLTYFQNEAQLEKSRLLSDRFSAERPKGSFSTLEIQRTEQGDSAMYLCASSSPLERTSYNEQFFGPGTRLTVL.

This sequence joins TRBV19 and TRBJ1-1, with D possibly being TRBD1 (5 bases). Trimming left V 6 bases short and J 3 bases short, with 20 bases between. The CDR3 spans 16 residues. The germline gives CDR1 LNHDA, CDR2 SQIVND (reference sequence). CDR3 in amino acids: CASSLTLSEGDTEAFF. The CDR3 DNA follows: TGTGCCAGTAGCCTAACCCTGTCCGAAGGGGACACTGAAGCTTTCTTT.

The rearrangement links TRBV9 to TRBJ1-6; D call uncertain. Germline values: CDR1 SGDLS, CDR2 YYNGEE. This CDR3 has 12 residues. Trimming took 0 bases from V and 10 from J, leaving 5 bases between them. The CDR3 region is CASSVAESPLHF. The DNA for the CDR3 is TGTGCCAGCAGCGTAGCGGAGTCACCCCTCCACTTT. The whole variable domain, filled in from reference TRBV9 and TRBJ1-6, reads DSGVTQTPKHLITATGQRVTLRCSPRSGDLSVYWYQQSLDQGLQFLIQYYNGEERAKGNILERFSAQQFPDLHSELNLSSLELGDSALYFCASSVAESPLHFGNGTRLTVT.

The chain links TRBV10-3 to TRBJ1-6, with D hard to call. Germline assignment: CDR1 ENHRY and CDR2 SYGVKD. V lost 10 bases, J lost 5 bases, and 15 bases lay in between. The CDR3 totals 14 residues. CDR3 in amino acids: CATVAGLDNSPLHF. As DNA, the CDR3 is TGTGCCACCGTAGCAGGACTTGATAATTCACCCCTCCACTTT.

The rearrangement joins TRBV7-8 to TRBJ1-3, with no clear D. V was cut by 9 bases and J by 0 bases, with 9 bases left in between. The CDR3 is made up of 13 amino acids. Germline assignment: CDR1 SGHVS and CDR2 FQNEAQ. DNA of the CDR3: TGTGCCAGTGGGAGGAGCTCTGGAAACACCATATATTTT. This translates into CASGRSSGNTIYF.

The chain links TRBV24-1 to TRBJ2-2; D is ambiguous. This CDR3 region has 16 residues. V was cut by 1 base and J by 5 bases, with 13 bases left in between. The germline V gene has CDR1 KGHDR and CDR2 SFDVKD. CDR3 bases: TGTGCCACCAGTGATTTCGAAAAGGGAAGGACCGGGGAGCTGTTTTTT. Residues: CATSDFEKGRTGELFF.

CDR3 DNA: TGCAGTGCAGGACAGGGGGACGGCTACACCTTC. Translating gives CSAGQGDGYTF. The rearrangement uses TRBV20-1 and TRBJ1-2; 10 bases fit TRBD1. After removal of 6 bases from V and 8 bases from J, the junction contained 3 bases not matched to a gene. Germline V gives CDR1 DFQATT, CDR2 SNEGSKA (reference sequence). The CDR3 contains 11 residues.

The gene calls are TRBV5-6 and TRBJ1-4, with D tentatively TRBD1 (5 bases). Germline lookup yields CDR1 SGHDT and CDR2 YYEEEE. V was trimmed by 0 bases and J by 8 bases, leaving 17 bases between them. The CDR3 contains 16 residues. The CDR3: CASSLAAVRAGEKLFF. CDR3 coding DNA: TGTGCCAGCAGCTTGGCCGCGGTCAGGGCGGGCGAAAAACTGTTTTTT.

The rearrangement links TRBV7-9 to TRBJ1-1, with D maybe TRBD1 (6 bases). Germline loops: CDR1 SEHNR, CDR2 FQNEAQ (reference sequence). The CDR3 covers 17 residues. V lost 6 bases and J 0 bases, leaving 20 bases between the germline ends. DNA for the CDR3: TGTGCCAGCAGGCCGGGGGGGATACAGGGATTGAACACTGAAGCTTTCTTT. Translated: CASRPGGIQGLNTEAFF.

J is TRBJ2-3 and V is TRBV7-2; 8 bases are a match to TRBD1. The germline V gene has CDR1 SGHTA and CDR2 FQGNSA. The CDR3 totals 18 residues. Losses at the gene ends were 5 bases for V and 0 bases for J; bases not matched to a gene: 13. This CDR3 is CASSPGQVPGGSTDTQYF. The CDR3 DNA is TGTGCCAGCAGCCCGGGACAGGTCCCTGGGGGAAGCACAGATACGCAGTATTTT.

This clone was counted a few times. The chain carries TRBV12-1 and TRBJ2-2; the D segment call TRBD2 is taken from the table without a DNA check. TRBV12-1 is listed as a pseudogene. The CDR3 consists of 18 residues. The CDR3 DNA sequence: TGTGCCAGCAGCCAGCCGGGGATCCTAGGACCCGACACCGGGGAGCTGTTTTTT. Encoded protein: CASSQPGILGPDTGELFF.

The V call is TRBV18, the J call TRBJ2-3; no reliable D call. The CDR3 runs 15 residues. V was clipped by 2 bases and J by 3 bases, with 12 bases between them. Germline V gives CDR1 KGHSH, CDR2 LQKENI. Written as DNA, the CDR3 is TGTGCCAGCTCACCATCGGCCCTAGGGACAGATACGCAGTATTTT. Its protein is CASSPSALGTDTQYF.

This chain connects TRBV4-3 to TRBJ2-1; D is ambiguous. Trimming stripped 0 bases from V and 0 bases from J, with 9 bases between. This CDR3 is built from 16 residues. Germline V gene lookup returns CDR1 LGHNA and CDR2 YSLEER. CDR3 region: CASSQDLQTSYNEQFF. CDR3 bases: TGCGCCAGCAGCCAAGATTTGCAGACCTCCTACAATGAGCAGTTCTTC.

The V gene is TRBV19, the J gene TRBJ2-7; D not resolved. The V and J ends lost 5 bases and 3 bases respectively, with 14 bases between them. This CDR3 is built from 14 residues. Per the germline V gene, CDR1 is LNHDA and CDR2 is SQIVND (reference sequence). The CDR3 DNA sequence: TGTGCCAGTAGTCCTAGAGAAAGGAACTACGAGCAGTACTTC. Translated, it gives CASSPRERNYEQYF.

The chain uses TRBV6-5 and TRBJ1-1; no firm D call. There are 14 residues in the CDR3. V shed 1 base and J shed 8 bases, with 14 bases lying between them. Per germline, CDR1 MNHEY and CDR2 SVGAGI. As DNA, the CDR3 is TGTGCCAGCAGTTACTTCCCAGTTCGGAGGGAAGCTTTCTTT. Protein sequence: CASSYFPVRREAFF.

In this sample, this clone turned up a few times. In DNA form, the CDR3 reads TGTGCCAGTAGTTACACTTGGCGTAGGAAAAGCACTGAAGCTTTCTTT. Residues: CASSYTWRRKSTEAFF. The chain has TRBV19 and TRBJ1-1; D uncertain. CDR3 length: 16 amino acids. The V gene's germline CDR1 is LNHDA and CDR2 SQIVND (reference sequence). V lost 5 bases and J 4 bases, leaving 20 bases between the germline ends.

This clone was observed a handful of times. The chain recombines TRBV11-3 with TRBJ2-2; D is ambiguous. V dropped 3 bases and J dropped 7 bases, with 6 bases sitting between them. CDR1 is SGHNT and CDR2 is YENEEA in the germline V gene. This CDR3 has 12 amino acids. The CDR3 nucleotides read TGTGCCAGCAGCTTTCCTTTCGGGGAGCTGTTTTTT. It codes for CASSFPFGELFF.

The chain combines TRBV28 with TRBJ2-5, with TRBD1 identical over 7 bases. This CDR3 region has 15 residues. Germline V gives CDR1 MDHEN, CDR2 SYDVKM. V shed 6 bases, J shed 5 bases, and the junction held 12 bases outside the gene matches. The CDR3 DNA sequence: TGTGCCAGCAGCAGTACTCGGACAGGCGAGGAGACCCAGTACTTC. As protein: CASSSTRTGEETQYF.

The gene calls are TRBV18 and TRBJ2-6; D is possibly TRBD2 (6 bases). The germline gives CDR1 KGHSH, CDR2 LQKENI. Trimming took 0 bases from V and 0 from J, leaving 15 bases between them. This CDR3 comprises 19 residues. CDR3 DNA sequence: TGTGCCAGCTCACCACCGATAGGAGGAGGGAGCTCTGGGGCCAACGTCCTGACTTTC. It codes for CASSPPIGGGSSGANVLTF.

CDR3: CASSQDVSYGYTF. CDR3 nucleotides: TGTGCCAGCAGCCAGGATGTTTCATATGGCTACACCTTC. The chain recombines TRBV7-2 with TRBJ1-2; D is unclear. CDR1 and CDR2 (germline): SGHTA, FQGNSA. The CDR3 totals 13 residues. V lost 5 bases to trimming and J lost 5 bases, with 12 bases between them.

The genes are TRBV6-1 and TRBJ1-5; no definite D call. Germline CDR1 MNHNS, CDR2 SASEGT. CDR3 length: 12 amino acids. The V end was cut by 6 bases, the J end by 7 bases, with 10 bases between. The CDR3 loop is CASSQPGQPQHF. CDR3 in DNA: TGTGCCAGCAGCCAACCCGGCCAGCCCCAGCATTTT.

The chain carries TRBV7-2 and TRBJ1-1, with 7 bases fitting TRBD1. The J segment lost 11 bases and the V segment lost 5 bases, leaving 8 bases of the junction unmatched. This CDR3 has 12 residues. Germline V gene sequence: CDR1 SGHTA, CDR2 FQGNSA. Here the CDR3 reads CASSATGDYAFF. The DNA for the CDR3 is TGTGCCAGCAGCGCAACAGGGGATTACGCTTTCTTT.

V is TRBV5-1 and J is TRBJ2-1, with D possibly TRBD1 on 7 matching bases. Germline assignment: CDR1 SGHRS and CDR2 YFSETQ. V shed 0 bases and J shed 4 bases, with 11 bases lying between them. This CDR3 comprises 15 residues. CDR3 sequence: CASSLGQGGYNEQFF. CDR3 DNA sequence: TGCGCCAGCAGCTTGGGGCAGGGGGGTTACAATGAGCAGTTCTTC.

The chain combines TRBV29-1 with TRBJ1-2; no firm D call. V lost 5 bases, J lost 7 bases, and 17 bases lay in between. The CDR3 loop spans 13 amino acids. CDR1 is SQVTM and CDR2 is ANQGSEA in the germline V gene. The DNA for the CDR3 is TGCAGCGTTCCCCTTTTGTCCGCTAGTGGCTACACCTTC. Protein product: CSVPLLSASGYTF.

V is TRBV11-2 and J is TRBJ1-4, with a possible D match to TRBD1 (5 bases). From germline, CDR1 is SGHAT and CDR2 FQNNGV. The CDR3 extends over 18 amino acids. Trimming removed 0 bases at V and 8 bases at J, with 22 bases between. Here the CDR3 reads CASSLDPGGGSLEEKLFF. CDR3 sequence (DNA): TGTGCCAGCAGCTTAGATCCCGGGGGAGGCTCCTTAGAGGAAAAACTGTTTTTT. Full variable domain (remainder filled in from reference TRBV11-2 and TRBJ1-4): EAGVAQSPRYKIIEKRQSVAFWCNPISGHATLYWYQQILGQGPKLLIQFQNNGVVDDSQLPKDRFSAERLKGVDSTLKIQPAKLEDSAVYLCASSLDPGGGSLEEKLFFGSGTQLSVL.

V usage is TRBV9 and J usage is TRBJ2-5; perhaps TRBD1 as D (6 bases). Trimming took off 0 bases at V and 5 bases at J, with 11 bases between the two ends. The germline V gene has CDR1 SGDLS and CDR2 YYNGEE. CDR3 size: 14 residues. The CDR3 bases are TGTGCCAGCAGCGTAGCAGGGGTTTACGAGACCCAGTACTTC. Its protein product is CASSVAGVYETQYF.

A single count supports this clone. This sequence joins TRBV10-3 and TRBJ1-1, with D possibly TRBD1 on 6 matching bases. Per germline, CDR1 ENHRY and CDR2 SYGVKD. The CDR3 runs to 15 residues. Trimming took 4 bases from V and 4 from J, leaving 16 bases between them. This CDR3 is CAISVGGAGGTEAFF. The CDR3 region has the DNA TGTGCCATCAGTGTTGGGGGCGCCGGGGGCACTGAAGCTTTCTTT.

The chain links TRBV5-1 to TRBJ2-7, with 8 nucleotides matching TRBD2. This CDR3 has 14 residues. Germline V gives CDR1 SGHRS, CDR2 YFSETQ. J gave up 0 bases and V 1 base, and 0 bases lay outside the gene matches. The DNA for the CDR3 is TGCGCCAGCAGCTTGCTAGCGGGCTCCTACGAGCAGTACTTC. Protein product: CASSLLAGSYEQYF.

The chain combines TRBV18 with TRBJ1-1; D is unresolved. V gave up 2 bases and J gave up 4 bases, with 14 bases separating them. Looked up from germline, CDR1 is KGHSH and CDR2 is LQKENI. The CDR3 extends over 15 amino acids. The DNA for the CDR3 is TGTGCCAGCTCACCATCGGGTAGGGCCCCCACTGAAGCTTTCTTT. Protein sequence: CASSPSGRAPTEAFF.

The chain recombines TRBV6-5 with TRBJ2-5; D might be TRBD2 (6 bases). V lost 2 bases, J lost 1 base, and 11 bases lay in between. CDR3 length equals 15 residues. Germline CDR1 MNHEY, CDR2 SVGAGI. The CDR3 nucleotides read TGTGCCAGCAGTTACGGGGGAGGACCCCAAGAGACCCAGTACTTC. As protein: CASSYGGGPQETQYF.

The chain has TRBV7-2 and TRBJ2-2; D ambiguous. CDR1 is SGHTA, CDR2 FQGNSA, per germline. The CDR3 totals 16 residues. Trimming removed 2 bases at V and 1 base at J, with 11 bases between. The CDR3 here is CASSLSRSLNTGELFF. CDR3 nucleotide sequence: TGTGCCAGCAGCTTAAGTAGGAGTCTGAACACCGGGGAGCTGTTTTTT. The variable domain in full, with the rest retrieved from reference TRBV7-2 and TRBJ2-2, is GAGVSQSPSNKVTEKGKDVELRCDPISGHTALYWYRQSLGQGLEFLIYFQGNSAPDKSGLPSDRFSAERTGGSVSTLTIQRTQQEDSAVYLCASSLSRSLNTGELFFGEGSRLTVL.

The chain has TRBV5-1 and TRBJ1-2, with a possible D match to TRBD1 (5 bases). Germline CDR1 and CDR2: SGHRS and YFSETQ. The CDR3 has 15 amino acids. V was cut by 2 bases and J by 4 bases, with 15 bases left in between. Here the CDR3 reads CASSLRDALFYGYTF. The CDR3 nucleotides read TGCGCCAGCAGCTTACGGGACGCCCTTTTCTATGGCTACACCTTC.